This TCR beta chain was retrieved from a study of control samples from healthy donors and cancer patients. Profiled with immunoSEQ multiplex PCR; TCRdb holds only in-frame clones, not every one. The sample comprises around 120,000 clones, around 91% of which are singletons, and around 1.1% rests with the top ten. Unmatched junction bases numbered 7, after V lost 4 bases and J lost 5 bases. CDR3 length: 15 residues. Germline values: CDR1 SGHTA, CDR2 FQGTGA. The sequencing sample was made of PBMCs. The V call is TRBV7-3, the J call TRBJ2-1, with 8 bases aligning to TRBD2. This receptor was obtained from a woman aged 45 to 65 with colorectal cancer. The chain's CDR3 is CASSSGTSSNNEQFF. Written as DNA, the CDR3 is TGTGCCAGCAGCTCGGGGACTAGTAGTAACAATGAGCAGTTCTTC. Drawing the rest from reference TRBV7-3 and TRBJ2-1, the complete variable domain is GAGVSQTPSNKVTEKGKYVELRCDPISGHTALYWYRQSLGQGPEFLIYFQGTGAADDSGLPNDRFFAVRPEGSVSTLKIQRTERGDSAVYLCASSSGTSSNNEQFFGPGTRLTVL.